These T cell receptor beta chains were read from a single sample in a study of T cells in Graves' hyperthyroidism and ophthalmopathy. MiXCR was run by TCRdb on the multiplex PCR reads, yielding one entry per CDR3 protein. The table shows around 480,000 distinct CDR3 sequences, with about an eighth occurring only once. Sequenced input: blood. Receptors were obtained from a woman aged 18 to 35 with Graves' hyperthyroidism. Each CDR3 is given with its conserved first and last residue. The order of the fields is clone size, V gene, D gene, J gene, CDR3 protein, CDR3 DNA. A D gene is named only where the DNA matches it firmly. Size values are once, few and many counts, or a class for expanded clones, and some rows have none.

>NA|TRBV20-1|NA|TRBJ2-1
CSAPRTDASEQFF
TGCAGTGCTCCAAGGACAGATGCTTCGGAGCAGTTCTTC
>NA|TRBV6-5|NA|TRBJ1-2
CASSHGEGGNYGYTF
TGTGCCAGCAGCCATGGTGAAGGTGGAAACTATGGCTACACCTTC
>NA|TRBV19|NA|TRBJ1-1
CASSAAGGETEAFF
TGTGCCAGTAGTGCCGCGGGGGGGGAGACTGAAGCTTTCTTT
>NA|TRBV20-1|NA|TRBJ2-5
CSAAPLAFGDQETQYF
TGCAGTGCAGCCCCCCTAGCCTTCGGGGACCAAGAGACCCAGTACTTC
>NA|TRBV27|NA|TRBJ1-1
CASKVTWNAEAFF
TGTGCCAGCAAGGTGACGTGGAACGCTGAAGCTTTCTTT
>many|TRBV20-1|TRBD2|TRBJ2-5
CSATGLAGETQYF
TGCAGTGCTACGGGACTAGCGGGAGAGACCCAGTACTTC
>few|TRBV10-3|NA|TRBJ2-6
CATTNVGYRLTGANVLTF
TGTGCCACAACCAACGTAGGCTACAGGCTTACTGGGGCCAACGTCCTGACTTTC
>many|TRBV12-3/TRBV12-4|NA|TRBJ2-1
CASSPRVGGYNEQFF
TGTGCCAGCAGCCCTCGGGTAGGCGGCTACAATGAGCAGTTCTTC
>many|TRBV27|NA|TRBJ1-1
CASSPKGTEAFF
TGTGCCAGCAGCCCTAAGGGCACTGAAGCTTTCTTT
>many|TRBV9|NA|TRBJ2-6
CASSGRGRALAGANVLTF
TGTGCCAGCAGCGGGAGGGGCAGGGCTTTGGCTGGGGCCAACGTCCTGACTTTC
>many|TRBV10-3|TRBD2|TRBJ2-5
CAISDFSGREEETQYF
TGTGCCATCAGTGACTTTAGCGGGAGGGAAGAAGAGACCCAGTACTTC
>many|TRBV11-2|NA|TRBJ2-1
CASSSTGDEQFF
TGTGCCAGCAGTTCGACGGGGGATGAGCAGTTCTTC
>many|TRBV6-1|NA|TRBJ1-5
CASSERGGNRPQHF
TGTGCCAGCAGTGAAAGAGGAGGGAATCGGCCCCAGCATTTT
>many|TRBV2|NA|TRBJ2-5
CASTPRVTQETQYF
TGTGCCAGCACCCCCCGGGTCACACAAGAGACCCAGTACTTC
>few|TRBV10-1|TRBD1|TRBJ1-1
CASSDPRGRGTEAFF
TGCGCCAGCAGTGACCCCAGGGGGCGCGGCACTGAAGCTTTCTTT
>few|TRBV6-1|NA|TRBJ2-7
CASSFPGGEQYF
TGTGCCAGCAGTTTCCCCGGCGGCGAGCAGTACTTC
>NA|TRBV12-3/TRBV12-4|NA|TRBJ1-5
CASSFGPLNQPQHF
TGTGCCAGCAGTTTCGGACCGTTGAATCAGCCCCAGCATTTT
>many|TRBV3-1|NA|TRBJ2-7
CASSPPDQYEQYF
TGTGCCAGCAGCCCCCCAGATCAATACGAGCAGTACTTC
>many|TRBV28|TRBD1|TRBJ2-2
CASTPGQGLVGELFF
TGTGCCAGCACACCGGGACAGGGGTTGGTCGGGGAGCTGTTTTTT
>many|TRBV9|NA|TRBJ2-1
CASSVGAGDEQFF
TGTGCCAGCAGCGTAGGAGCAGGGGATGAGCAGTTCTTC
>many|TRBV30|NA|TRBJ2-1
CAWTSANEQFF
TGTGCCTGGACCTCGGCGAATGAGCAGTTCTTC
>NA|TRBV5-1|NA|TRBJ2-7
CASRIQETYEQYF
TGCGCCAGCAGAATACAAGAAACCTACGAGCAGTACTTC
>many|TRBV24-1|TRBD2|TRBJ2-1
CATSGRGRESEQFF
TGTGCCACCAGTGGTCGCGGGAGGGAGAGTGAGCAGTTCTTC
>many|TRBV9|TRBD2|TRBJ2-5
CASSLGGTKETQYF
TGTGCCAGCAGTTTGGGTGGGACTAAAGAGACCCAGTACTTC
>many|TRBV6-1|NA|TRBJ2-7
CASSRDYEQYF
TGTGCCAGCAGTCGGGACTACGAGCAGTACTTC